This T cell receptor beta chain was identified in a study of control samples from healthy donors and cancer patients. Measured with immunoSEQ multiplex PCR; TCRdb has only the in-frame clones, and not every one. The repertoire holds 100,000 to 150,000 clones, more than 75% seen once, with 2.5% to 3.5% in the top ten. The CDR3 has 16 amino acids. Trimming cost V 0 bases and J 0 bases, with 10 bases left between them. Looked up from germline, CDR1 is SGHRS and CDR2 is YFSETQ. Material for sequencing was blood. V is TRBV5-1 and J is TRBJ1-3; D remains unclear. The receptor was derived from a man in his fifties or sixties in good health. CDR3 bases: TGCGCCAGCAGCTTGGTGGCAGGCAACTCTGGAAACACCATATATTTT. Encoded protein: CASSLVAGNSGNTIYF.